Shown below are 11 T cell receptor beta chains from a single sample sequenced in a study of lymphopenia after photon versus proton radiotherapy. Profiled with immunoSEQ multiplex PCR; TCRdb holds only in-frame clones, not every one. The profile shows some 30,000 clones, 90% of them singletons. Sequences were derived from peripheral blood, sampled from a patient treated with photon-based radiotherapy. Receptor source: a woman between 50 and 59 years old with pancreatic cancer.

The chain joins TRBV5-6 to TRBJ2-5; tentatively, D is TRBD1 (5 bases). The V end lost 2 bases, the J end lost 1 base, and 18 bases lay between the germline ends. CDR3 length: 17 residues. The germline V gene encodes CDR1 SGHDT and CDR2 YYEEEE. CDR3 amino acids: CASSLDLLQDRQETQYF. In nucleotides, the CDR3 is TGTGCCAGCAGCTTAGACCTCTTACAGGACCGCCAAGAGACCCAGTACTTC.

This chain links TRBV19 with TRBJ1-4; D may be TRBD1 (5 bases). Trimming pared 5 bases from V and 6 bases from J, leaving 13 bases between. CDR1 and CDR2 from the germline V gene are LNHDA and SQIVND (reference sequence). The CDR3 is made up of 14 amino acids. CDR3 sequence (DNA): TGTGCCAGTAGTGTTGGGACCGCCGATGAAAAACTGTTTTTT. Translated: CASSVGTADEKLFF.

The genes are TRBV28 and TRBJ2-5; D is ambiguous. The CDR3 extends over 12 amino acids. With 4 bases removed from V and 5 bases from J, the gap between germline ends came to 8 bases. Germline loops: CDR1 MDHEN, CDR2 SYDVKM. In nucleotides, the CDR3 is TGTGCCAGCAGTTGGAAGTGGGAGACCCAGTACTTC. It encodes CASSWKWETQYF.

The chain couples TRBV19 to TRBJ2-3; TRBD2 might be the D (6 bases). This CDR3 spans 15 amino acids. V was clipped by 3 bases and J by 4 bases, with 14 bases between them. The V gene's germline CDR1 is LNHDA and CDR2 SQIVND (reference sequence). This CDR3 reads CASSMPTSSADTQYF. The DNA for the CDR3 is TGTGCCAGTAGTATGCCGACTAGTTCGGCAGATACGCAGTATTTT.

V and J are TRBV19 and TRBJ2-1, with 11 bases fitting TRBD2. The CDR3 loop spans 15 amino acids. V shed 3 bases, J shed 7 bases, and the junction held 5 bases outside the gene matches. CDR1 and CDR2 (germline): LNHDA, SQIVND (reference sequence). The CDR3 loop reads CASSILAGGKNEQFF. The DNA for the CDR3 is TGTGCCAGTAGTATCCTAGCGGGAGGAAAAAATGAGCAGTTCTTC. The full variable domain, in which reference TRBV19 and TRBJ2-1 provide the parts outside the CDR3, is DGGITQSPKYLFRKEGQNVTLSCEQNLNHDAMYWYRQDPGQGLRLIYYSQIVNDFQKGDIAEGYSVSREKKESFPLTVTSAQKNPTAFYLCASSILAGGKNEQFFGPGTRLTVL.

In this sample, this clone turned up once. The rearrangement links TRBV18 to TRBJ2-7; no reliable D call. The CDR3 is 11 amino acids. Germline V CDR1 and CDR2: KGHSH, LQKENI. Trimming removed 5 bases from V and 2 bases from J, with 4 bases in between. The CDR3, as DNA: TGTGCCAGCTCAGCCGCCTACGAGCAGTACTTC. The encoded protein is CASSAAYEQYF.

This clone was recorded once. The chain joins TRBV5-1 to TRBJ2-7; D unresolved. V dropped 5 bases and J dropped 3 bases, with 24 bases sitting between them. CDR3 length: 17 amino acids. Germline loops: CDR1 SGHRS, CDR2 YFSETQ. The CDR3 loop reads CASSLSINLNPDYEQYF. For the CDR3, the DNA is TGCGCCAGCAGTCTGTCCATAAACTTAAACCCTGACTACGAGCAGTACTTC.

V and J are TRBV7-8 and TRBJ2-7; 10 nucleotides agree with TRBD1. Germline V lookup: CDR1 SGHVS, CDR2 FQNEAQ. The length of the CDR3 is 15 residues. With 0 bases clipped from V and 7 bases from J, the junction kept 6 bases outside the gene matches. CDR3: CASSLAGTGAEEQYF. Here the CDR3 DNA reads TGTGCCAGCAGCTTAGCAGGGACAGGGGCGGAAGAGCAGTACTTC.

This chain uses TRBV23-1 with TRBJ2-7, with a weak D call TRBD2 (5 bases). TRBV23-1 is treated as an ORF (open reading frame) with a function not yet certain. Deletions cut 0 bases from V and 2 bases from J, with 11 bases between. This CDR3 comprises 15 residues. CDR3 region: CASSQSWRNAYEQYF. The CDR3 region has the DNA TGCGCCAGCAGTCAATCGTGGAGGAACGCCTACGAGCAGTACTTC.

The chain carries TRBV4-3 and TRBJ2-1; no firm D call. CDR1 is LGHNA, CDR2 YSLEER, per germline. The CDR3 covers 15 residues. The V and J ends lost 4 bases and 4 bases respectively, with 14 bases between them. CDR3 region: CASSPGQVLYNEQFF. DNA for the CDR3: TGCGCCAGCAGCCCCGGGCAGGTCCTTTACAATGAGCAGTTCTTC.

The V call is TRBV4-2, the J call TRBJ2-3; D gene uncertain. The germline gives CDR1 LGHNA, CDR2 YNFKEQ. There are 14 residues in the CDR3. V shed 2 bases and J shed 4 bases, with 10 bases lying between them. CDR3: CASSQRWGPDTQYF. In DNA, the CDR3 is TGTGCCAGCAGCCAAAGATGGGGTCCAGATACGCAGTATTTT.